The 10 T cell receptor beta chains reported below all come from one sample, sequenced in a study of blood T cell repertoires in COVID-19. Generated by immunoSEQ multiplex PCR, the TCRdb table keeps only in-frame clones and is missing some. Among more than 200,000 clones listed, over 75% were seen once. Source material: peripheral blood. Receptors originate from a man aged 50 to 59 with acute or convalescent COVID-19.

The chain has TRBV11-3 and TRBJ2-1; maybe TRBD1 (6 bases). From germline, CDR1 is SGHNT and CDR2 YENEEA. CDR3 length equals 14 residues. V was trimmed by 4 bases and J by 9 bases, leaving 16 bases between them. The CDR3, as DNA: TGTGCCAGCAGCTCCCAAGCAGGGGATTCTGAGCAGTTCTTC. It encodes CASSSQAGDSEQFF.

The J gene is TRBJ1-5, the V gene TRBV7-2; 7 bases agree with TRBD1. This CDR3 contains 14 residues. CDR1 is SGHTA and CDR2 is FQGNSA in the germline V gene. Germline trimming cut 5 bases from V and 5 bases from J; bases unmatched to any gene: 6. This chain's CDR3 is CASSPRQGHQPQHF. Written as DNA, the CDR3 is TGTGCCAGCAGCCCTAGACAGGGACATCAGCCCCAGCATTTT.

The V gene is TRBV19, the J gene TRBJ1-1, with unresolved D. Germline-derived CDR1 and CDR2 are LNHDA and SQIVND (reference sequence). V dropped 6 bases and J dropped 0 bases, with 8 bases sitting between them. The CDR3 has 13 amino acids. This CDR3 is CASSAEMNTEAFF. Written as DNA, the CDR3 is TGTGCCAGTAGCGCCGAGATGAACACTGAAGCTTTCTTT.

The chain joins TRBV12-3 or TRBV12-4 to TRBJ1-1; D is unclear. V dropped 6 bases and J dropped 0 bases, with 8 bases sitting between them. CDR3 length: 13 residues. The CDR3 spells CASRPYMNTEAFF. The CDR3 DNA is TGTGCCAGCAGACCTTACATGAACACTGAAGCTTTCTTT.

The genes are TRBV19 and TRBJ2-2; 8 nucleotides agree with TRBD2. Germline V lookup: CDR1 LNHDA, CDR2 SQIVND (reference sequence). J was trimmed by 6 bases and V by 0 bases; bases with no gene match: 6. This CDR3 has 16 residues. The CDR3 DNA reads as TGTGCCAGTAGTATAGATCTACGGGGGGGCCCCGGGGAGCTGTTTTTT. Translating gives CASSIDLRGGPGELFF.

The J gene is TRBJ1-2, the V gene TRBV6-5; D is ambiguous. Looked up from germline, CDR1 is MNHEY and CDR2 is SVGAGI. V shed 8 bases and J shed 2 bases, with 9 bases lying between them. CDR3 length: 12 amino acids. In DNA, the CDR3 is TGTGCCAGCCGAGGTCGGAACTATGGCTACACCTTC. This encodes CASRGRNYGYTF.

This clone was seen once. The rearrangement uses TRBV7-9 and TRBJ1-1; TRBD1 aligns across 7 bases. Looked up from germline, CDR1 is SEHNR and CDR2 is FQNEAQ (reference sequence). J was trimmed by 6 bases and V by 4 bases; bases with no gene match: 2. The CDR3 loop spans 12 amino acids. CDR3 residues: CASSYRGPEAFF. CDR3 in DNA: TGTGCCAGCAGCTACAGGGGACCTGAAGCTTTCTTT.

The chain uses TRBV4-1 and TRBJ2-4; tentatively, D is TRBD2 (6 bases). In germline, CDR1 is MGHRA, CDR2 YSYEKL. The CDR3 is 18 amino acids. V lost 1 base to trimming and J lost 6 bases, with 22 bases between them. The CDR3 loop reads CASSQVQVGGNWRNIQYF. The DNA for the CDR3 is TGCGCCAGCAGCCAAGTGCAGGTCGGCGGGAATTGGAGAAACATTCAGTACTTC.

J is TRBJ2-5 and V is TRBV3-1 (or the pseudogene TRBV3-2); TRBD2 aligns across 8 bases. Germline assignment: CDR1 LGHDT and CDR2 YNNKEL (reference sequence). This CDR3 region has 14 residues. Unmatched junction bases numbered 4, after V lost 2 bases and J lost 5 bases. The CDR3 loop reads CASSQSGGLETQYF. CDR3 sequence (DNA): TGTGCCAGCAGCCAAAGCGGGGGCTTGGAGACCCAGTACTTC.

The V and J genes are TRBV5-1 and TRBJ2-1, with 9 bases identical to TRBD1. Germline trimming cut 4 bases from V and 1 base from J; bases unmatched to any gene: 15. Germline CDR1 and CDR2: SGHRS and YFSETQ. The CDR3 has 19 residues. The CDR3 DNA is TGCGCCAGCAGCCCGATAGGGACAGGGCCCTATAGTTCCTACAATGAGCAGTTCTTC. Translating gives CASSPIGTGPYSSYNEQFF.